The 29 T cell receptor beta chains below were found in one sample sequenced in a study of T-cell memory formation after mild COVID-19. TCRdb fed the 5' RACE reads into MiXCR, producing one record per CDR3 protein. The sample includes 58,000 or so distinct CDR3 sequences, 25% to 35% seen only once; the top ten take roughly 47%. Sequencing was performed on PBMCs or a T cell subset sorted from them (not recorded which). Receptor source: a man aged 18 to 29 who had mild COVID-19 (a few samples of this study predate the infection). Cell type and time point are not known.

This chain links TRBV28 with TRBJ1-1, with unresolved D. V dropped 7 bases and J dropped 0 bases, with 15 bases sitting between them. Per the germline V gene, CDR1 is MDHEN and CDR2 is SYDVKM. There are 15 residues in the CDR3. The chain's CDR3 is CASTLGRILNTEAFF. Here the CDR3 DNA reads TGTGCCAGCACCCTTGGACGGATTTTGAACACTGAAGCTTTCTTT. Complete variable domain (other parts from reference TRBV28 and TRBJ1-1): DVKVTQSSRYLVKRTGEKVFLECVQDMDHENMFWYRQDPGLGLRLIYFSYDVKMKEKGDIPEGYSVSREKKERFSLILESASTNQTSMYLCASTLGRILNTEAFFGQGTRLTVV.

This rearrangement joins TRBV4-1 to TRBJ1-3; D unclear. Per the germline V gene, CDR1 is MGHRA and CDR2 is YSYEKL. The CDR3 totals 17 residues. V lost 0 bases, J lost 0 bases, and 12 bases lay in between. CDR3 DNA: TGCGCCAGCAGCCAAGAGTTCGACACCTTCTCTGGAAACACCATATATTTT. This translates into CASSQEFDTFSGNTIYF.

This clonotype came up a few times. J is TRBJ2-1 and V is TRBV4-1; possibly TRBD2 for D (6 bases). This CDR3 contains 16 residues. Germline CDR1 MGHRA, CDR2 YSYEKL. The V gene lost 2 bases and the J gene lost 4 bases, with 15 bases spanning the gap. CDR3 in amino acids: CASSQTSGDLYNEQFF. The CDR3, as DNA: TGCGCCAGCAGCCAAACCTCGGGGGACCTATACAATGAGCAGTTCTTC.

The CDR3 loop is CSVVRGEYYEQYF. The CDR3 region has the DNA TGCAGCGTTGTCAGGGGGGAATACTACGAGCAGTACTTC. V usage is TRBV29-1 and J usage is TRBJ2-7; perhaps TRBD1 as D (7 bases). Trimming cost V 4 bases and J 3 bases, with 13 bases left between them. Germline CDR1 and CDR2: SQVTM and ANQGSEA. The CDR3 length is 13 residues.

The chain uses TRBV28 and TRBJ2-7, with D perhaps matching TRBD2 (5 bases). From germline, CDR1 is MDHEN and CDR2 SYDVKM. CDR3 length equals 14 residues. The V end was cut by 6 bases, the J end by 1 base, with 13 bases between. CDR3 bases: TGTGCCAGCAGCCGTCCGGGGTGGTCCTACGAGCAGTACGTC. Translating it yields CASSRPGWSYEQYV.

In this sample, this clonotype turned up a few times. The V call is TRBV11-2, the J call TRBJ2-1, with D unresolved. The CDR3 runs 15 residues. Trimming removed 1 base at V and 5 bases at J, with 12 bases between. The germline gives CDR1 SGHAT, CDR2 FQNNGV. DNA for the CDR3: TGTGCCAGCAGCTTAGGACGGTTCCTAGACAATGAGCAGTTCTTC. Translation gives CASSLGRFLDNEQFF.

The chain recombines TRBV7-9 with TRBJ2-6, with D perhaps TRBD1 (5 bases). The germline V gene has CDR1 SEHNR and CDR2 FQNEAQ (reference sequence). The CDR3 loop spans 18 amino acids. V lost 4 bases and J 4 bases, leaving 20 bases between the germline ends. The CDR3 loop is CASSSESGPSQGANVLTF. In DNA form, the CDR3 reads TGTGCCAGCAGCTCGGAGTCAGGGCCAAGTCAGGGGGCCAACGTCCTGACTTTC. Supplemented by reference TRBV7-9 and TRBJ2-6, the full variable domain reads DTGVSQNPRHKITKRGQNVTFRCDPISEHNRLYWYRQTLGQGPEFLTYFQNEAQLEKSRLLSDRFSAERPKGSFSTLEIQRTEQGDSAMYLCASSSESGPSQGANVLTFGAGSRLTVL.

CDR3 amino acids: CASSLIGGPTGELFF. Here the CDR3 DNA reads TGTGCCAGCAGCCTTATAGGGGGGCCCACCGGGGAGCTGTTTTTT. The chain links TRBV7-3 to TRBJ2-2; D possibly matches TRBD1 or TRBD2 (6 bases each). Germline lookup yields CDR1 SGHTA and CDR2 FQGTGA. The V end lost 5 bases, the J end lost 4 bases, and 14 bases lay between the germline ends. The CDR3 extends over 15 amino acids.

The chain has TRBV28 and TRBJ2-1, with 7 bases matching TRBD1. The CDR3 consists of 15 residues. The trim removed 5 bases at V and 2 bases at J, leaving 6 bases unmatched. Germline V lookup: CDR1 MDHEN, CDR2 SYDVKM. The CDR3, as DNA: TGTGCCAGCAGTCCCGGACAGGTTCCCTACAATGAGCAGTTCTTC. As protein: CASSPGQVPYNEQFF.

The chain recombines TRBV10-3 with TRBJ2-2, with 7 bases matching TRBD1. V shed 0 bases, J shed 6 bases, and the junction held 16 bases outside the gene matches. The CDR3 contains 19 residues. Germline V gene sequence: CDR1 ENHRY, CDR2 SYGVKD. CDR3: CAISESTYPTTGAAGELFF. CDR3 nucleotides: TGTGCCATCAGTGAGTCGACTTACCCCACAACAGGGGCGGCCGGGGAGCTGTTTTTT.

This sequence joins TRBV12-3 or TRBV12-4 and TRBJ2-7; D unclear. V was trimmed by 2 bases and J by 0 bases, leaving 8 bases between them. The CDR3 has 14 amino acids. The CDR3 protein is CASSLLESSYEQYF. The CDR3 bases are TGTGCCAGCAGTTTACTAGAGAGCTCCTACGAGCAGTACTTC.

This clonotype has more than one count but fewer than ten. V usage is TRBV18 and J usage is TRBJ2-1; 11 bases are shared with TRBD1. Germline CDR1 KGHSH, CDR2 LQKENI. CDR3 length: 18 residues. The V gene end was trimmed by 3 bases and the J gene end by 1 base; junction bases not matched to a gene: 8. CDR3 in DNA: TGTGCCAGCTCACCCCCTGGACAGGGGGCTATTTCCTACAATGAGCAGTTCTTC. Translated, it gives CASSPPGQGAISYNEQFF.

This clonotype was seen more than once but under ten times. This chain joins TRBV7-9 and TRBJ1-5; TRBD1 matches 8 bases. The CDR3 spans 15 residues. CDR1 is SEHNR, CDR2 FQNEAQ, per germline (reference sequence). The junction had 2 bases not matched to a gene; V was cut back by 1 base and J by 3 bases. The CDR3 sequence is CASSLGTGNNQPQHF. CDR3 sequence (DNA): TGTGCCAGCAGCTTAGGGACAGGGAACAATCAGCCCCAGCATTTT.

This clonotype counts as medium-sized (0.01 to 0.1%). The gene calls are TRBV19 and TRBJ1-1, with unresolved D. V shed 6 bases and J shed 3 bases, with 14 bases lying between them. Germline-derived CDR1 and CDR2 are LNHDA and SQIVND (reference sequence). The CDR3 length is 14 residues. CDR3 sequence: CASRSAGPYTEAFF. CDR3 coding DNA: TGTGCCAGTAGGAGTGCTGGGCCCTACACTGAAGCTTTCTTT.

In this sample, this clonotype turned up a few times. The V call is TRBV7-2, the J call TRBJ2-7; the D is unclear. Germline-derived CDR1 and CDR2 are SGHTA and FQGNSA. V lost 1 base to trimming and J lost 0 bases, with 10 bases between them. This CDR3 spans 15 amino acids. This CDR3 reads CASSLGYKSSYEQYF. Written as DNA, the CDR3 is TGTGCCAGCAGCTTAGGCTACAAGAGCTCCTACGAGCAGTACTTC.

This clonotype has a handful of counts. The chain recombines TRBV4-3 with TRBJ2-1, with TRBD1 matching over 10 bases. This CDR3 has 17 residues. V shed 4 bases, J shed 7 bases, and the junction held 13 bases outside the gene matches. Germline CDR1 LGHNA, CDR2 YSLEER. CDR3: CASSPSRGTGAENEQFF. CDR3 sequence (DNA): TGCGCCAGCAGCCCCTCCAGGGGGACAGGGGCAGAAAATGAGCAGTTCTTC.

The chain has TRBV7-2 and TRBJ1-2, with 10 bases that match TRBD1. The germline CDR1 and CDR2 sequences are SGHTA and FQGNSA. The CDR3 consists of 18 residues. The V segment lost 4 bases and the J segment 7 bases; nucleotides outside the gene matches: 18. CDR3 sequence (DNA): TGTGCCAGCAGCTGGGACCGGGACAGGGGAATAAGTATGGGTGGCTACACCTTC. It is translated as CASSWDRDRGISMGGYTF.

This clonotype was observed a handful of times. V and J are TRBV12-3 or TRBV12-4 and TRBJ2-2; TRBD2 is a possible D gene (5 bases). Between the trimmed V and J ends, which lost 6 bases and 4 bases, there was a span of 15 bases. The CDR3 has 15 amino acids. CDR3 in amino acids: CASSSLVPSTGELFF. The CDR3 DNA follows: TGTGCCAGCAGCTCACTAGTACCCAGCACCGGGGAGCTGTTTTTT.

This clonotype was seen a few times. The chain is built from TRBV4-1 and TRBJ2-1, with 15 positions matching TRBD2. V lost 4 bases, J lost 7 bases, and 5 bases stayed unmatched. This CDR3 region has 16 residues. Germline lookup yields CDR1 MGHRA and CDR2 YSYEKL. The DNA of the CDR3 is TGCGCCAGCAGCCTCAGGACTAGCGGGGGGGCGAATGAGCAGTTCTTC. It encodes CASSLRTSGGANEQFF.

This chain links TRBV29-1 with TRBJ2-1; 7 nucleotides agree with TRBD2. From germline, CDR1 is SQVTM and CDR2 ANQGSEA. V shed 8 bases, J shed 4 bases, and the junction held 5 bases outside the gene matches. This CDR3 region has 12 residues. The CDR3 here is CSFAGEYNEQFF. CDR3 DNA sequence: TGCAGCTTCGCGGGGGAATACAATGAGCAGTTCTTC.

V is TRBV4-3 and J is TRBJ2-1; TRBD1 might be the D (6 bases). Germline V gives CDR1 LGHNA, CDR2 YSLEER. V was shortened by 4 bases and J by 2 bases, with 15 bases between the two germline ends. There are 16 residues in the CDR3. The DNA for the CDR3 is TGCGCCAGCAGCCTCAGACAGGTCGTGCCCTACAATGAGCAGTTCTTC. It specifies CASSLRQVVPYNEQFF.

This clonotype appeared a few times. The chain links TRBV5-1 to TRBJ2-7; the D is unclear. The germline CDR1 and CDR2 sequences are SGHRS and YFSETQ. The CDR3 totals 14 residues. V lost 0 bases, J lost 3 bases, and 10 bases lay in between. CDR3 sequence: CASSLAIGHYEQYV. CDR3 in DNA: TGCGCCAGCAGCTTGGCCATCGGGCACTACGAGCAGTACGTC.

This clonotype was seen a few times. CDR3 region: CASSIGGASYNEQFF. CDR3 bases: TGTGCCAGCAGCATAGGGGGCGCGTCCTACAATGAGCAGTTCTTC. V is TRBV7-2 and J is TRBJ2-1, with 7 bases that match TRBD1. Trimming cost V 5 bases and J 1 base; bases outside gene matches: 5. The CDR3 covers 15 residues. Germline assignment: CDR1 SGHTA and CDR2 FQGNSA. The full variable domain, its missing parts supplied by reference TRBV7-2 and TRBJ2-1, is GAGVSQSPSNKVTEKGKDVELRCDPISGHTALYWYRQSLGQGLEFLIYFQGNSAPDKSGLPSDRFSAERTGGSVSTLTIQRTQQEDSAVYLCASSIGGASYNEQFFGPGTRLTVL.

The rearrangement joins TRBV7-9 to TRBJ2-7; TRBD1 matches 9 bases. With V trimmed by 5 bases and J by 4 bases, 12 bases remained unmatched. Germline V CDR1 and CDR2: SEHNR, FQNEAQ (reference sequence). The CDR3 length is 16 residues. DNA of the CDR3: TGTGCCAGCAGCAACACCGGGACAGGGCATAATTACGAGCAGTACTTC. It codes for CASSNTGTGHNYEQYF.

The J gene is TRBJ2-1, the V gene TRBV20-1; the D is unclear. The CDR3 runs to 13 residues. With 0 bases removed from V and 9 bases from J, the gap between germline ends came to 12 bases. Per the germline V gene, CDR1 is DFQATT and CDR2 is SNEGSKA (reference sequence). The CDR3 region is CSARDLTSGEQFF. CDR3 nucleotides: TGCAGTGCTAGAGATCTAACGTCCGGTGAGCAGTTCTTC.

The V and J genes are TRBV9 and TRBJ2-1, with D possibly called TRBD1 or TRBD2 (6 bases each). This CDR3 is 14 amino acids long. The germline V gene encodes CDR1 SGDLS and CDR2 YYNGEE. V gave up 3 bases and J gave up 6 bases, with 13 bases separating them. This chain's CDR3 is CASSAVGGGNEQFF. CDR3 nucleotides: TGTGCCAGCAGCGCCGTTGGAGGGGGCAATGAGCAGTTCTTC.

The rearrangement uses TRBV7-3 and TRBJ1-1; 10 nucleotides line up with TRBD1. Germline V lookup: CDR1 SGHTA, CDR2 FQGTGA. The CDR3 runs to 16 residues. J was trimmed by 2 bases and V by 5 bases; bases with no gene match: 8. The CDR3 here is CASSEGQGPANTEAFF. CDR3 nucleotide sequence: TGTGCCAGCAGCGAGGGACAGGGGCCAGCAAACACTGAAGCTTTCTTT.

CDR3 coding DNA: TGTGCCAGCAGCCCCGAGGGGGAGACCCAGTACTTC. The encoded protein is CASSPEGETQYF. The chain combines TRBV7-9 with TRBJ2-5; D is perhaps TRBD1 or TRBD2 (5 bases each). Germline lookup yields CDR1 SEHNR and CDR2 FQNEAQ (reference sequence). The V end was cut by 5 bases, the J end by 5 bases, with 9 bases between. This CDR3 spans 12 amino acids.

This clonotype occurred a few times. V usage is TRBV6-5 and J usage is TRBJ2-7, with a weak D call TRBD2 (5 bases). Per germline, CDR1 MNHEY and CDR2 SVGAGI. V lost 8 bases to trimming and J lost 0 bases, with 11 bases between them. This CDR3 region has 13 residues. The DNA of the CDR3 is TGTGCCAGCGGGGTGGGGAGCTCCTACGAGCAGTACTTC. Amino acids: CASGVGSSYEQYF.